The 15 T cell receptor beta chains presented below share a single source sample, sequenced in a study of CD8 T cells in Susac syndrome. The authors reverse transcribed 0.5 to 1 ug RNA with random hexamers. TCRdb passed the immunoSEQ multiplex PCR reads through MiXCR, listing each CDR3 protein once. The table records under 90,000 distinct CDR3 sequences, about 92% of them present only once. Material for sequencing was CD4+ T cells from PBMCs. Receptors originate from a human donor with Susac syndrome.

This chain joins TRBV6-5 and TRBJ1-6; 7 bases map to TRBD1. CDR1 and CDR2 (germline): MNHEY, SVGAGI. V trimming: 2 bases; J trimming: 9 bases; junction bases outside the gene matches: 7. The CDR3 contains 15 residues. As DNA, the CDR3 is TGTGCCAGCAGTTACGACAGGGCAGTGGGTTCACCCCTCCACTTT. Its protein product is CASSYDRAVGSPLHF.

The chain joins TRBV19 to TRBJ2-1; D possibly corresponds to TRBD2 (6 bases). The CDR3 is made up of 15 amino acids. CDR1 and CDR2 from the germline V gene are LNHDA and SQIVND (reference sequence). V dropped 3 bases and J dropped 0 bases, with 9 bases sitting between them. CDR3 protein: CASSILATSYNEQFF. DNA for the CDR3: TGTGCCAGTAGTATCCTAGCGACCTCCTACAATGAGCAGTTCTTC.

The V gene is TRBV30, the J gene TRBJ1-2; D gene unclear. CDR3 size: 13 residues. Trimming shortened V by 5 bases and J by 5 bases, and 15 bases separated the two germline ends. In germline, CDR1 is GTSNPN, CDR2 SVGIG (reference sequence). The CDR3 nucleotides read TGTGCCTGGGCCACAGAGGGCCGATATGGCTACACCTTC. Amino acids: CAWATEGRYGYTF.

This clonotype came up once. CDR3 nucleotides: TGTGCCAGTAGTATAGAAGGGTATAGCAATCAGCCCCAGCATTTT. Translating it yields CASSIEGYSNQPQHF. The chain recombines TRBV19 with TRBJ1-5; D remains ambiguous. V was clipped by 0 bases and J by 0 bases, with 6 bases between them. The CDR3 has 15 residues. Germline V gene data show CDR1 as LNHDA and CDR2 as SQIVND (reference sequence). The complete variable domain, with remaining parts taken from reference TRBV19 and TRBJ1-5, reads DGGITQSPKYLFRKEGQNVTLSCEQNLNHDAMYWYRQDPGQGLRLIYYSQIVNDFQKGDIAEGYSVSREKKESFPLTVTSAQKNPTAFYLCASSIEGYSNQPQHFGDGTRLSIL.

V usage is TRBV12-3 or TRBV12-4 and J usage is TRBJ1-1; 9 bases map to TRBD1. V lost 10 bases and J lost 1; bases outside the gene matches: 4. The CDR3 consists of 13 residues. The CDR3 bases are TGTGCCACGGACAGGGGATCGAACACTGAAGCTTTCTTT. Residues: CATDRGSNTEAFF.

The chain couples TRBV28 to TRBJ1-4; possibly TRBD1 for D (5 bases). Germline V gives CDR1 MDHEN, CDR2 SYDVKM. The CDR3 loop spans 14 amino acids. V lost 2 bases to trimming and J lost 8 bases, with 12 bases between them. CDR3 sequence (DNA): TGTGCCAGCAGTTTAGTCGACAGCCTCGAAAAACTGTTTTTT. The encoded protein is CASSLVDSLEKLFF.

The chain carries TRBV5-1 and TRBJ2-7; possibly TRBD2 for D (6 bases). V was trimmed by 4 bases and J by 0 bases, leaving 17 bases between them. CDR1 and CDR2 from the germline V gene are SGHRS and YFSETQ. The length of the CDR3 is 16 residues. CDR3 sequence (DNA): TGCGCCAGCAGCCCTACGGGCGGGACCAGCTCCTACGAGCAGTACTTC. It yields the protein CASSPTGGTSSYEQYF. Based on the CDR3 plus reference TRBV5-1 and TRBJ2-7, the full variable domain is KAGVTQTPRYLIKTRGQQVTLSCSPISGHRSVSWYQQTPGQGLQFLFEYFSETQRNKGNFPGRFSGRQFSNSRSEMNVSTLELGDSALYLCASSPTGGTSSYEQYFGPGTRLTVT.

J is TRBJ2-2 and V is TRBV7-2, with 12 bases aligning to TRBD2. The CDR3 consists of 16 residues. The V and J ends lost 4 bases and 5 bases, in that order; junction bases with no gene match: 5. Germline CDR1 and CDR2: SGHTA and FQGNSA. The CDR3 sequence: CASSSTSGSRTGELFF. The CDR3 nucleotides read TGTGCCAGCAGCTCGACTAGCGGGAGTCGGACCGGGGAGCTGTTTTTT.

The rearrangement joins TRBV29-1 to TRBJ1-2; TRBD1 is a possible D gene (5 bases). The CDR3 has 14 amino acids. The germline V gene has CDR1 SQVTM and CDR2 ANQGSEA. V lost 2 bases, J lost 5 bases, and 15 bases lay in between. Here the CDR3 reads CSVESPGMGYGYTF. The CDR3 DNA follows: TGCAGCGTTGAAAGCCCAGGGATGGGGTATGGCTACACCTTC. The entire variable domain, with the rest obtained from reference TRBV29-1 and TRBJ1-2, is as follows: SAVISQKPSRDICQRGTSLTIQCQVDSQVTMMFWYRQQPGQSLTLIATANQGSEATYESGFVIDKFPISRPNLTFSTLTVSNMSPEDSSIYLCSVESPGMGYGYTFGSGTRLTVV.

The chain carries TRBV18 and TRBJ2-5; a weak D match, TRBD1 (5 bases). V was pared by 4 bases and J by 3 bases, with 6 bases between. Germline-derived CDR1 and CDR2 are KGHSH and LQKENI. The CDR3 has 12 amino acids. CDR3 region: CASSRREETQYF. CDR3 DNA: TGTGCCAGCTCACGCAGGGAAGAGACCCAGTACTTC. The whole variable domain, remainder taken from reference TRBV18 and TRBJ2-5, is NAGVMQNPRHLVRRRGQEARLRCSPMKGHSHVYWYRQLPEEGLKFMVYLQKENIIDESGMPKERFSAEFPKEGPSILRIQQVVRGDSAAYFCASSRREETQYFGPGTRLLVL.

CDR3 loop: CASSFGLVENTQYF. CDR3 sequence (DNA): TGTGCCAGCAGTTTTGGACTAGTTGAAAATACGCAGTATTTT. The chain uses TRBV12-3 or TRBV12-4 and TRBJ2-3; 7 bases are shared with TRBD2. The CDR3 is 14 residues long. J lost 7 bases, V lost 3 bases, and 7 bases had no gene match.

This clonotype was recorded only once. CDR3 in DNA: TGTGCCAGCAGCCGTCGACAGGGGAATAATTCACCCCTCCACTTT. Its protein product is CASSRRQGNNSPLHF. This chain links TRBV14 with TRBJ1-6; 8 bases agree with TRBD1. The CDR3 is made up of 15 amino acids. The V gene's germline CDR1 is SGHDN and CDR2 FVKESK. V shed 4 bases and J 5 bases; nucleotides not matched to a gene: 4.

V usage is TRBV5-1 and J usage is TRBJ2-7, with 8 bases lining up with TRBD2. The CDR3 covers 15 residues. Trimming took 5 bases from V and 4 from J; bases not matched to a gene: 11. Per germline, CDR1 SGHRS and CDR2 YFSETQ. CDR3 sequence reads: CASSVSSGSSYEQYF. CDR3 DNA sequence: TGCGCCAGCAGTGTCTCGAGCGGGAGTAGTTACGAGCAGTACTTC. Filled out from reference TRBV5-1 and TRBJ2-7, the complete variable domain reads KAGVTQTPRYLIKTRGQQVTLSCSPISGHRSVSWYQQTPGQGLQFLFEYFSETQRNKGNFPGRFSGRQFSNSRSEMNVSTLELGDSALYLCASSVSSGSSYEQYFGPGTRLTVT.

The chain recombines TRBV6-2 or TRBV6-3 with TRBJ2-1, with 10 bases matching TRBD2. CDR3 length: 17 residues. The V and J ends lost 6 bases and 7 bases, in that order; junction bases with no gene match: 15. The germline CDR1 and CDR2 sequences are MNHEY and SVGEGT. The chain's CDR3 is CASSYVHSGLARNEQFF. The CDR3 DNA follows: TGTGCCAGCAGCTATGTTCATTCGGGACTAGCGAGGAATGAGCAGTTCTTC.

This sequence joins TRBV3-1 and TRBJ2-5, with D possibly TRBD2 on 6 matching bases. V lost 1 base and J lost 4, with 10 bases in between. Germline CDR1 LGHDT, CDR2 YNNKEL (reference sequence). This CDR3 has 14 residues. The CDR3 reads CASSQGGETETQYF. As DNA, the CDR3 is TGTGCCAGCAGCCAAGGGGGGGAAACAGAGACCCAGTACTTC.